The clone carrying this T cell receptor beta chain showed up just once. Antigen specificity is unknown. The naive gate required viable CD3+CD4+ or CD3+CD8+ cells with CCR7+CD45RA+CD45RO-CD95-CD27+CD28+ phenotype. On the day of bone marrow donation, the related graft donor provided peripheral blood. The protocol was immunoSEQ multiplex PCR, while the TCRdb copy is restricted to in-frame clones and leaves out a portion. This repertoire shows about 22,000 clones, approximately 97% found once; its top ten account for around 0.13%. The CDR3 contains 13 residues. Germline lookup yields CDR1 SGHAT and CDR2 FQNNGV. V lost 4 bases, J lost 8 bases, and 5 bases stayed unmatched. This sample was included in a study of T cells after posttransplantation cyclophosphamide. Study conclusions and caveats: Later blood repertoires were often dominated by clones from the donor CD8+ memory compartment.

The TCR sequence derives from a man aged 50 to 60 in good health, CMV-negative, and a related stem cell transplant donor. This chain joins TRBV11-2 and TRBJ1-2; TRBD1 matches 9 bases. The sequencing sample was made of naive CD4+ T cells sorted from PBMCs. Here the CDR3 reads CASSSDRGVGYTF. DNA for the CDR3: TGTGCCAGCAGCTCGGACAGGGGCGTAGGCTACACCTTC.